A single sample gave rise to the 5 T cell receptor beta chains below, sequenced in a study of graft-versus-host responses after intestinal transplantation (dated by TCRdb to 2020 to 2023). These receptors' antigens are unknown. The library was produced with the immunoSEQ multiplex PCR assay. The immuneACCESS repertoire file appears here via TCRdb, limited to in-frame rearrangements. These files lack a portion of the clones; in checked studies, under half of the deficit traces to unresolved V genes, and the cause of the others is not known. For this sample the table gives tens of thousands of clones, of which 90% to 95% were detected only once. About 0.45% of the sample lies in the top ten. The sample's time point label, in plain terms: cells obtained before transplantation from donor or recipient. This material consisted of unstimulated CD8+ T cells sorted from spleen or lymph node cells, taken before intestinal transplant. All receptors come from a human donor who received an intestinal transplant.

This clone was found once. The V call is TRBV6-5, the J call TRBJ2-7; possible D gene TRBD2, 6 bases. This CDR3 contains 15 residues. Trimming stripped 8 bases from V and 0 bases from J, with 17 bases between. Germline assignment: CDR1 MNHEY and CDR2 SVGAGI. In nucleotides, the CDR3 is TGTGCCAGCTCTAGCGTACGGACCTACTCCTACGAGCAGTACTTC. This gives the protein CASSSVRTYSYEQYF.

The chain employs TRBV2 and TRBJ2-1, with 11 bases that match TRBD2. This CDR3 region has 14 residues. With 6 bases clipped from V and 4 bases from J, the junction kept 2 bases outside the gene matches. Germline CDR1 is SNHLY and CDR2 is FYNNEI. The CDR3: CASRGLAVYNEQFF. The DNA for the CDR3 is TGTGCCAGCAGGGGACTAGCGGTTTACAATGAGCAGTTCTTC.

This rearrangement joins TRBV25-1 to TRBJ2-5; 7 nucleotides match TRBD2. The CDR3 contains 14 residues. Germline CDR1 MGHDK, CDR2 SYGVNS. V shed 0 bases and J 7 bases; nucleotides not matched to a gene: 5. In nucleotides, the CDR3 is TGTGCCAGCAGTGAATATGCGGGGGTAGGGACCCAGTACTTC. Its translation is CASSEYAGVGTQYF. The variable domain in full, completed from reference TRBV25-1 and TRBJ2-5, reads EADIYQTPRYLVIGTGKKITLECSQTMGHDKMYWYQQDPGMELHLIHYSYGVNSTEKGDLSSESTVSRIRTEHFPLTLESARPSHTSQYLCASSEYAGVGTQYFGPGTRLLVL.

The chain couples TRBV25-1 to TRBJ2-1; D is perhaps TRBD1 (7 bases). Trimming left V 5 bases short and J 8 bases short, with 13 bases between. The CDR3 consists of 13 residues. Per the germline V gene, CDR1 is MGHDK and CDR2 is SYGVNS. The CDR3 region has the DNA TGTGCCAGCAGTCAGGGGGGTCCGGATGAGCAGTTCTTC. Translated, it gives CASSQGGPDEQFF.

This rearrangement joins TRBV9 to TRBJ2-5; 8 bases fit TRBD1. V lost 4 bases, J lost 5 bases, and 10 bases stayed unmatched. This CDR3 contains 15 residues. CDR1 and CDR2 from the germline V gene are SGDLS and YYNGEE. The CDR3 sequence is CASSPRAGGSETQYF. The CDR3 bases are TGTGCCAGCAGCCCCCGGGCAGGGGGCTCGGAGACCCAGTACTTC.